These 14 T cell receptor beta chains were all obtained from the same sample, sequenced in a study of regulatory T cells in long-lasting Graves disease. The sample's time point: persistent/refractory GD, antithyroid drugs over 5 years with positive TRAb. PBMC RNA was the source of the TCR library. Combining iRepertoire HTBI primers with Arm-PCR of CDR3 regions, the authors built TCR beta libraries. TCRdb called the multiplex PCR reads again in MiXCR, with one record for every CDR3 protein. Counted here are around 450,000 distinct CDR3 sequences, around a fifth occurring once; the ten biggest clones make up 7.1%. This material consisted of peripheral blood mononuclear cells (PBMCs), taken when the disease was refractory, from a patient treated with antithyroid drugs. These TCRs come from a female donor with Graves disease.

This clonotype was counted many times. V and J are TRBV12-5 and TRBJ1-1; D is undetermined. CDR1 LGHNT and CDR2 FRNRAP come from the germline V gene. The CDR3 has 13 amino acids. The V gene lost 7 bases and the J gene lost 1 base, with 10 bases spanning the gap. CDR3 DNA sequence: TGTGCTAGTGTTCAGACGGGGAACACTGAAGCTTTCTTT. Its translation is CASVQTGNTEAFF.

The chain combines TRBV5-1 with TRBJ1-1; weak D call: TRBD1 (5 bases). Germline loops: CDR1 SGHRS, CDR2 YFSETQ. The V end was cut by 3 bases, the J end by 0 bases, with 9 bases between. The CDR3 covers 14 residues. CDR3 protein: CASSYTGMNTEAFF. CDR3 bases: TGCGCCAGCAGCTACACAGGAATGAACACTGAAGCTTTCTTT.

The sample holds many counts of this clonotype. The chain combines TRBV9 with TRBJ2-5, with TRBD2 identical over 8 bases. The V and J ends lost 3 bases and 5 bases, in that order; junction bases with no gene match: 12. From germline, CDR1 is SGDLS and CDR2 YYNGEE. CDR3 length equals 16 residues. The CDR3 reads CASSAEWGLVGETQYF. CDR3 nucleotide sequence: TGTGCCAGCAGCGCCGAGTGGGGACTAGTCGGTGAGACCCAGTACTTC.

This clonotype was counted ten times or more. The CDR3 sequence: CASKTGLSYEQYF. DNA for the CDR3: TGTGCCAGCAAAACAGGACTATCCTACGAGCAGTACTTC. This chain connects TRBV2 to TRBJ2-7; tentative D call: TRBD2 (6 bases). This CDR3 is built from 13 residues. Germline V gene data show CDR1 as SNHLY and CDR2 as FYNNEI. V lost 7 bases and J 1 base, leaving 11 bases between the germline ends.

In this sample, this clonotype turned up a few times. The chain is built from TRBV7-9 and TRBJ1-1; D gene unclear. The CDR3 has 16 residues. Germline assignment: CDR1 SEHNR and CDR2 FQNEAQ (reference sequence). V was pared by 5 bases and J by 1 base, with 17 bases between. CDR3 in DNA: TGTGCCAGCAGCCTATCTGGCGCGGGGTGGAACACTGAAGCTTTCTTT. It specifies CASSLSGAGWNTEAFF.

This clonotype was seen repeatedly, ten times or more. The genes are TRBV10-3 and TRBJ2-2; a weak D match, TRBD1 (5 bases). Per germline, CDR1 ENHRY and CDR2 SYGVKD. This CDR3 has 15 amino acids. V lost 2 bases to trimming and J lost 1 base, with 8 bases between them. The CDR3, as DNA: TGTGCCATCAGTGAGAATGGACAGAACACCGGGGAGCTGTTTTTT. Protein: CAISENGQNTGELFF.

The sample holds many counts of this clonotype. This chain connects TRBV12-3 or TRBV12-4 to TRBJ1-5; TRBD1 matches 7 bases. The CDR3 loop spans 13 amino acids. V dropped 5 bases and J dropped 8; count of bases not matched to a gene: 6. CDR3 protein: CASSTTGREPQHF. DNA of the CDR3: TGTGCCAGCAGTACGACAGGGCGGGAGCCCCAGCATTTT.

Many counts were recorded for this clonotype. The chain uses TRBV27 and TRBJ1-1, with D possibly TRBD1 on 5 matching bases. Deletions cut 0 bases from V and 1 base from J, with 9 bases between. Germline CDR1 is MNHEY and CDR2 is SMNVEV (reference sequence). The CDR3 is 15 amino acids. CDR3 amino acids: CASSLSWGGNTEAFF. DNA of the CDR3: TGTGCCAGCAGTTTATCGTGGGGGGGGAACACTGAAGCTTTCTTT.

This clonotype came up a few times. The missing conserved phenylalanine or tryptophan at the end of this CDR3 makes a read error likely. The chain links TRBV11-2 to TRBJ1-1, with D perhaps TRBD1 (5 bases). V was clipped by 5 bases and J by 9 bases, with 16 bases between them. Germline V gene lookup returns CDR1 SGHAT and CDR2 FQNNGV. The CDR3 length is 13 residues. CDR3 region: CASSPGGQGQAFL. The CDR3 DNA is TGTGCCAGCAGCCCGGGAGGGCAGGGCCAAGCTTTCCTT.

Many counts were recorded for this clonotype. V is TRBV28 and J is TRBJ1-5; D gene unclear. The germline V and J ends were trimmed by 6 bases and 5 bases, with 2 bases remaining between them. Germline V gene data show CDR1 as MDHEN and CDR2 as SYDVKM. The CDR3 extends over 10 amino acids. The CDR3 DNA reads TGTGCCAGCAGCTATCAGCCCCAGCATTTT. Its translation: CASSYQPQHF.

The chain employs TRBV6-1 and TRBJ2-2; no clear D. Germline V gene lookup returns CDR1 MNHNS and CDR2 SASEGT. V lost 5 bases to trimming and J lost 2 bases, with 9 bases between them. The CDR3 sequence is 14 residues long. CDR3 loop: CASSTPVNTGELFF. The CDR3 region has the DNA TGTGCCAGCAGTACTCCCGTCAACACCGGGGAGCTGTTTTTT.

This clonotype came up many times. The chain joins TRBV28 to TRBJ2-5, with D tentatively TRBD2 (6 bases). The CDR3 loop spans 15 amino acids. Germline-derived CDR1 and CDR2 are MDHEN and SYDVKM. V shed 3 bases and J shed 1 base, with 12 bases lying between them. The CDR3 nucleotides read TGTGCCAGCAGTTTCGGAGGGAGAGGCCAAGAGACCCAGTACTTC. Protein sequence: CASSFGGRGQETQYF.

Ten or more counts support this clonotype. The rearrangement uses TRBV28 and TRBJ1-2; no clear D. The germline gives CDR1 MDHEN, CDR2 SYDVKM. The CDR3 runs to 12 residues. With 1 base removed from V and 4 bases from J, the gap between germline ends came to 4 bases. The CDR3 reads CASSLFGYGYTF. The CDR3 DNA follows: TGTGCCAGCAGTTTATTTGGCTATGGCTACACCTTC.

The chain carries TRBV4-1 and TRBJ1-2; TRBD1 matches at 9 bases. Germline V gives CDR1 MGHRA, CDR2 YSYEKL. The CDR3 totals 15 residues. V shed 4 bases and J 4 bases; nucleotides not matched to a gene: 7. The CDR3 loop reads CASSLRDRDFYGYTF. CDR3 nucleotides: TGCGCCAGCAGCCTCCGGGACAGGGACTTCTATGGCTACACCTTC.